This TCR beta chain is from a study of T cell clones after liver transplantation. Study details: Immunosuppression withdrawal was tried within 2 years after liver transplantation in this trial. Three of the eight recipients were HCV-positive; the rest had non-autoimmune, non-viral transplant indications. Notes on the study in general: Donor-reactive sequences fell more than third party-reactive ones, suggesting partial deletion.

TCRdb keeps only in-frame clones here, not all; method: immunoSEQ multiplex PCR. The repertoire consists of 65,000 to 90,000 clones, with more than 90% occurring once and the leading ten covering roughly 2.5%. CD3+CD4+ and CD3+CD8+ cells were FACS-sorted from thawed unstimulated PBMCs. The V and J ends lost 0 bases and 3 bases, in that order; junction bases with no gene match: 4. This CDR3 has 15 amino acids. Germline loops: CDR1 SGHRS, CDR2 YFSETQ. Remarks on this clone: Its target is unknown.

The sample in question was CD4+ T cells from blood, obtained before liver transplant. The rearrangement links TRBV5-1 to TRBJ1-1, with 8 bases identical to TRBD1. This receptor was obtained from a human donor who received a liver transplant. In nucleotides, the CDR3 is TGCGCCAGCAGCTTGGAGGCAGGGGGCCACACTGAAGCTTTCTTT. This gives the protein CASSLEAGGHTEAFF.